This TCR beta chain comes out of a study of T cells in Graves' hyperthyroidism and ophthalmopathy. Researchers amplified the TCR beta CDR3 regions from RNA transcripts. The HTBI primer set was used in a first-round RT-PCR of the TCR CDR3. MiXCR, applied by TCRdb to the multiplex PCR reads, yields one record per CDR3 protein. Among over 150,000 distinct CDR3 sequences, more than 15% were seen once, and the ten largest hold roughly 28%. Germline-derived CDR1 and CDR2 are DFQATT and SNEGSKA (reference sequence). Trimming cost V 2 bases and J 1 base, with 11 bases left between them. The CDR3 runs 14 residues. This clonotype was recorded at least ten times.

The clonotype originates from a woman in her 50s with Graves' hyperthyroidism. This chain links TRBV20-1 with TRBJ1-1; D not resolved. Sample: blood. CDR3 amino acids: CSARIPRRNTEAFF. In DNA form, the CDR3 reads TGCAGTGCTAGAATACCCCGGAGGAACACTGAAGCTTTCTTT.